These T cell receptor beta chains were read from a single sample in a study of OX40 agonist ivuxolimab in advanced cancers. Measured with immunoSEQ multiplex PCR; TCRdb has only the in-frame clones, and not every one. The table has over 65,000 clones, 80% to 95% seen once; the top ten hold approximately 10%. The source was CD4+ or CD8+ T cells sorted from blood, collected in a trial of the OX40 agonist ivuxolimab. These receptors were collected from an adult with an advanced solid tumor such as melanoma, head and neck, liver or kidney cancer. Both conserved end residues are part of each CDR3. D genes are given only for firm matches. Size values are once, few and many counts, or a class for expanded clones, and some rows have none.

DNA: TGTGCCAGCAGTGACTCGACTAGCGGGAGCACAGATACGCAGTATTTT; CDR3: CASSDSTSGSTDTQYF; D: TRBD2; size: .; length: 16; V: TRBV6-4; J: TRBJ2-3
DNA: TGTGCCAGCAGACTGGGACAGGGAGTCACTGAAGCTTTCTTT; CDR3: CASRLGQGVTEAFF; D: TRBD1; size: .; length: 14; V: TRBV28; J: TRBJ1-1
DNA: TGTGCCATCAGTGAACAGGGGGAGGACAATGAGCAGTTCTTC; CDR3: CAISEQGEDNEQFF; D: TRBD1; size: .; length: 14; V: TRBV10-3; J: TRBJ2-1
DNA: TGCGCCAGCAGCCCACAACCGGGACAGGGAGTGGAAGTGCAGTACTTC; CDR3: CASSPQPGQGVEVQYF; D: TRBD1; size: once; length: 16; V: TRBV4-1; J: TRBJ2-7
DNA: TGTGCCAGTAGTATTGGGGACGGGGGCGAGCAGTACTTC; CDR3: CASSIGDGGEQYF; D: .; size: .; length: 13; V: TRBV19; J: TRBJ2-7
DNA: TGTGCCAGCAGTTTATCGGGACAGGGATGGAACGAGCAGTACTTC; CDR3: CASSLSGQGWNEQYF; D: TRBD1; size: .; length: 15; V: TRBV27; J: TRBJ2-7
DNA: TGTGCCAGCAGCTCCCCGACTAGCGGGGGGTCATCCTACAATGAGCAGTTCTTC; CDR3: CASSSPTSGGSSYNEQFF; D: TRBD2; size: .; length: 18; V: TRBV7-9; J: TRBJ2-1
DNA: TGTGCCAGCAGTCACAGGGAGGTTGGTGTGGGTGGCTACACCTTC; CDR3: CASSHREVGVGGYTF; D: .; size: .; length: 15; V: TRBV28; J: TRBJ1-2
DNA: TGTGCCAGCAGCTTAACCGCAGGGGATTACGAGCAGTACTTC; CDR3: CASSLTAGDYEQYF; D: .; size: .; length: 14; V: TRBV11-2; J: TRBJ2-7
DNA: TGTGCCAGCAGCTGGATGGTCTCCTACAATGAGCAGTTCTTC; CDR3: CASSWMVSYNEQFF; D: .; size: .; length: 14; V: TRBV2; J: TRBJ2-1
DNA: TGTGCCAGCAGTCCCGGGACAATGTCCTACAATGAGCAGTTCTTC; CDR3: CASSPGTMSYNEQFF; D: .; size: .; length: 15; V: TRBV6-1; J: TRBJ2-1
DNA: TGTGCCAGCAGTTACATGGGCGAGCAGTACTTC; CDR3: CASSYMGEQYF; D: .; size: .; length: 11; V: TRBV6-1; J: TRBJ2-7
DNA: TGCAGCGTGCCTAGTGGCACCTCCGCGCGTGGCTACACCTTC; CDR3: CSVPSGTSARGYTF; D: .; size: once; length: 14; V: TRBV29-1; J: TRBJ1-2
DNA: TGTGCCAGCCAGGCAGGGGGCTCCGACGAAGCTTTCTTT; CDR3: CASQAGGSDEAFF; D: TRBD1; size: once; length: 13; V: TRBV7-9; J: TRBJ1-1
DNA: TGTGCCAGCAGCCTCCTGCCGACGAACACTGAAGCTTTCTTT; CDR3: CASSLLPTNTEAFF; D: .; size: .; length: 14; V: TRBV7-3; J: TRBJ1-1
DNA: TGTGCTAGTGGTTTGATGTCGGGCAGCTCTGGAAACACCATATATTTT; CDR3: CASGLMSGSSGNTIYF; D: .; size: .; length: 16; V: TRBV12-5; J: TRBJ1-3
DNA: TGTGCCAGCAGCTTCCGAAGTCGGACAGTCTCCTACGAGCAGTACTTC; CDR3: CASSFRSRTVSYEQYF; D: .; size: few; length: 16; V: TRBV7-7; J: TRBJ2-7
DNA: TGCGCCAGCAGTGAGGTGTGGGGGTCCACAGATACGCAGTATTTT; CDR3: CASSEVWGSTDTQYF; D: .; size: .; length: 15; V: TRBV10-2; J: TRBJ2-3
DNA: TGTGCCAGCAGCTTATATTCGGATACGCAGTATTTT; CDR3: CASSLYSDTQYF; D: .; size: .; length: 12; V: TRBV11-2; J: TRBJ2-3
DNA: TGCGCCAGCAGCCTCAACACGGGGGGACAGCCCCAGCATTTT; CDR3: CASSLNTGGQPQHF; D: .; size: .; length: 14; V: TRBV4-3; J: TRBJ1-5
DNA: TGTGCCAGCAGCTTCCCCTTCAGGGTCGCAGATACGCAGTATTTT; CDR3: CASSFPFRVADTQYF; D: .; size: .; length: 15; V: TRBV11-2; J: TRBJ2-3
DNA: TGTGCCAGCAGTTCCCGTTTGAAGGGGCCAGTCTACGAGCAGTACTTC; CDR3: CASSSRLKGPVYEQYF; D: .; size: .; length: 16; V: TRBV27; J: TRBJ2-7
DNA: TGTGCCAGCAGCGTAGCGGGGACCGCGGCCTCCTACGAGCAGTACTTC; CDR3: CASSVAGTAASYEQYF; D: .; size: .; length: 16; V: TRBV9; J: TRBJ2-7
DNA: TGCGCCAGCAGCCAAGTAGGCTCTACCTACGAGCAGTACTTC; CDR3: CASSQVGSTYEQYF; D: .; size: many; length: 14; V: TRBV4-3; J: TRBJ2-7
DNA: TGTGCCAGCAGCTTGGAAAAAAATCAGCCCCAGCATTTT; CDR3: CASSLEKNQPQHF; D: .; size: .; length: 13; V: TRBV5-6; J: TRBJ1-5
DNA: TGTGCCAGCAGCCCCCCGGACCAGCAGATCGGTGAAGCTTTCTTT; CDR3: CASSPPDQQIGEAFF; D: .; size: .; length: 15; V: TRBV5-6; J: TRBJ1-1
DNA: TGTGCCAGCAGCCTAATAAGTTTCGGGGGCCAAGAGACCCAGTACTTC; CDR3: CASSLISFGGQETQYF; D: .; size: .; length: 16; V: TRBV27; J: TRBJ2-5
DNA: TGCGCCAGCAGCCAAGAGAGATCGGTAGCCCTCAATGAGCAGTTCTTC; CDR3: CASSQERSVALNEQFF; D: .; size: .; length: 16; V: TRBV4-1; J: TRBJ2-1
DNA: TGTGCCAGCAGCTCGGACAGGGGGCCACACACCATATATTTT; CDR3: CASSSDRGPHTIYF; D: TRBD1; size: .; length: 14; V: TRBV9; J: TRBJ1-3
DNA: TGTGCCAGCAGCTTATGGGCTGGATATGGCTACACCTTC; CDR3: CASSLWAGYGYTF; D: .; size: .; length: 13; V: TRBV27; J: TRBJ1-2
DNA: TGTGCCAGCAGCTTGGGGGACAGGGACGGCTACACCTTC; CDR3: CASSLGDRDGYTF; D: TRBD1; size: .; length: 13; V: TRBV5-6; J: TRBJ1-2
DNA: TGTGCCAGCAGCGTAGACGGGGAGTACACTGAAGCTTTCTTT; CDR3: CASSVDGEYTEAFF; D: .; size: .; length: 14; V: TRBV9; J: TRBJ1-1
DNA: TGTGCCAGCAGCCCAAAGGAAGGACTAGCGAGAGGGGATGAGCAGTTCTTC; CDR3: CASSPKEGLARGDEQFF; D: TRBD2; size: .; length: 17; V: TRBV4-2; J: TRBJ2-1